Shown below are 21 T cell receptor beta chains from a single sample sequenced in a study of cytomegalovirus exposure and HLA in healthy donors. The PCR contained 60 Vbeta and 13 Jbeta primers. TCRdb's copy holds only in-frame clones and misses some; the assay was immunoSEQ multiplex PCR. The data contain about 170,000 clones, around three quarters of them singletons. The sample comprised PBMCs. These receptors all come from a woman in her 30s in good health and CMV-seropositive.

This clone was recorded only once. This chain joins TRBV6-5 and TRBJ1-1; TRBD1 agrees at 8 bases. V lost 7 bases, J lost 3 bases, and 7 bases stayed unmatched. Germline CDR1 and CDR2: MNHEY and SVGAGI. This CDR3 has 14 residues. The CDR3 protein is CASTTDRDDTEAFF. The CDR3 DNA follows: TGTGCCAGCACCACGGACAGGGATGACACTGAAGCTTTCTTT.

This chain joins TRBV11-2 and TRBJ2-2; tentative D call: TRBD1 (6 bases). The ends were cut back, 2 bases at V and 2 bases at J, with 15 bases in the middle. CDR1 and CDR2 from the germline V gene are SGHAT and FQNNGV. The CDR3 is 17 amino acids. The CDR3 here is CASSLRRQASNTGELFF. The DNA of the CDR3 is TGTGCCAGCAGCTTAAGGAGACAGGCGTCCAACACCGGGGAGCTGTTTTTT.

The CDR3 is CASSVGLLGGGNTEAFF. The DNA of the CDR3 is TGTGCCAGCAGCGTAGGGTTGCTTGGGGGGGGGAACACTGAAGCTTTCTTT. The chain links TRBV9 to TRBJ1-1, with a tentative D call TRBD1 (5 bases). CDR3 size: 17 residues. Germline V lookup: CDR1 SGDLS, CDR2 YYNGEE. With 0 bases removed from V and 1 base from J, the gap between germline ends came to 16 bases.

V gene TRBV15 combines with J gene TRBJ2-7; 11 bases are shared with TRBD1. Germline V gives CDR1 LNHNV, CDR2 YYDKDF (reference sequence). This CDR3 contains 15 residues. V was pared by 1 base and J by 3 bases, with 2 bases of the junction left unmatched. The CDR3 DNA follows: TGTGCCACCAGCAGAGGGACAGGGGGCCTCTACGAGCAGTACTTC. Translating it yields CATSRGTGGLYEQYF.

This clone came up once. The CDR3 here is CASTQGDTIYF. In nucleotides, the CDR3 is TGCGCCAGCACACAGGGCGACACCATATATTTT. V is TRBV10-2 and J is TRBJ1-3, with a tentative D call TRBD1 (6 bases). V was pared by 7 bases and J by 8 bases, with 9 bases between. Germline V gene sequence: CDR1 WSHSY, CDR2 SAAADI. The CDR3 spans 11 residues.

This sequence joins TRBV7-8 and TRBJ1-3, with 10 positions matching TRBD1. J gave up 0 bases and V 3 bases, and 2 bases lay outside the gene matches. CDR3 size: 16 residues. Germline V gene data show CDR1 as SGHVS and CDR2 as FQNEAQ. CDR3 amino acids: CASSFRTGGSGNTIYF. CDR3 nucleotide sequence: TGTGCCAGCAGCTTTAGGACAGGGGGCTCTGGAAACACCATATATTTT.

V usage is TRBV29-1 and J usage is TRBJ2-5; 11 bases fit TRBD1. The better agreement between TRBJ2-7 and the DNA end casts doubt on the J call. CDR1 and CDR2 from the germline V gene are SQVTM and ANQGSEA. CDR3 length: 14 amino acids. CDR3 DNA sequence: TGCAGCGCATCCGGGACAGGGGGCTCCTACGAGCAGTACTTC. Translated, it gives CSASGTGGSYEQYF.

The rearrangement links TRBV10-3 to TRBJ2-1; D possibly corresponds to TRBD2 (5 bases). Germline loops: CDR1 ENHRY, CDR2 SYGVKD. Trimming stripped 0 bases from V and 9 bases from J, with 12 bases between. The CDR3 extends over 14 amino acids. The CDR3 region is CAISESAASREQFF. In DNA form, the CDR3 reads TGTGCCATCAGTGAGTCGGCGGCTAGCCGTGAGCAGTTCTTC.

CDR3 DNA: TGCGCCAGCAGTGGACAGACTTCCTCCTACGAGCAGTACTTC. As protein: CASSGQTSSYEQYF. The V call is TRBV10-1, the J call TRBJ2-7, with D possibly TRBD1 on 5 matching bases. CDR3 length: 14 amino acids. V lost 4 bases to trimming and J lost 0 bases, with 10 bases between them. Germline lookup yields CDR1 WNHNN and CDR2 SYGVQD (reference sequence).

The chain joins TRBV5-1 to TRBJ1-1, with 7 positions matching TRBD1. The CDR3 is 14 amino acids. The trim removed 4 bases at V and 6 bases at J, leaving 9 bases unmatched. Germline values: CDR1 SGHRS, CDR2 YFSETQ. DNA for the CDR3: TGCGCCAGCAGCGCTCAGGGGGGAGTTGCTGAAGCTTTCTTT. Protein sequence: CASSAQGGVAEAFF.

This sequence joins TRBV7-6 and TRBJ2-7, with 7 bases matching TRBD1. V lost 5 bases and J lost 3; bases outside the gene matches: 7. Per germline, CDR1 SGHVS and CDR2 FNYEAQ. This CDR3 region has 14 residues. The CDR3 here is CASSTLGTVYEQYF. DNA of the CDR3: TGTGCCAGCAGCACTCTCGGGACAGTCTACGAGCAGTACTTC.

This clone was observed a handful of times. This chain connects TRBV5-1 to TRBJ2-2; D gene unclear. The CDR3 is 16 amino acids. Deletions cut 4 bases from V and 2 bases from J, with 15 bases between. The V gene's germline CDR1 is SGHRS and CDR2 YFSETQ. As DNA, the CDR3 is TGCGCCAGCAGCAGAAACACAGAGCTCAACACCGGGGAGCTGTTTTTT. Translating gives CASSRNTELNTGELFF.

This chain uses TRBV6-5 with TRBJ1-1; D is perhaps TRBD1 (5 bases). Looked up from germline, CDR1 is MNHEY and CDR2 is SVGAGI. V lost 6 bases to trimming and J lost 0 bases, with 11 bases between them. This CDR3 has 14 residues. The CDR3, as DNA: TGTGCCAGCAGATGGACGGACATGAACACTGAAGCTTTCTTT. This encodes CASRWTDMNTEAFF.

This clone was seen a single time. The V and J genes are TRBV19 and TRBJ1-2; D is ambiguous. The CDR3 has 11 residues. Germline V gene lookup returns CDR1 LNHDA and CDR2 SQIVND (reference sequence). Trimming pared 8 bases from V and 9 bases from J, leaving 13 bases between. CDR3 in amino acids: CASGHSLRYTF. DNA of the CDR3: TGTGCCAGTGGGCACTCCCTGCGCTACACCTTC.

The chain uses TRBV5-1 and TRBJ2-1; 10 positions agree with TRBD2. This CDR3 is 18 amino acids long. Trimming removed 0 bases from V and 9 bases from J; junction bases left unmatched: 15. Germline V gene sequence: CDR1 SGHRS, CDR2 YFSETQ. CDR3 sequence: CASSLVPPTSGRTSEQFF. The CDR3 nucleotides read TGCGCCAGCAGCTTGGTTCCCCCGACTAGCGGGCGTACAAGTGAGCAGTTCTTC.

This chain uses TRBV6-5 with TRBJ1-1, with D perhaps matching TRBD1 (6 bases). The CDR3 contains 15 residues. Germline loops: CDR1 MNHEY, CDR2 SVGAGI. Deletions cut 6 bases from V and 8 bases from J, with 22 bases between. The CDR3 loop reads CASRPSQGFIAEAFF. Here the CDR3 DNA reads TGTGCCAGCAGACCCTCACAGGGTTTTATCGCGGAAGCTTTCTTT.

This clone showed up just a few times. This chain joins TRBV5-4 and TRBJ2-1; 14 bases agree with TRBD2. Trimming cost V 0 bases and J 9 bases; bases outside gene matches: 5. CDR1 and CDR2 (germline): SGHNT, YYREEE (reference sequence). The CDR3 contains 16 residues. This CDR3 reads CASSLGGLAGEREQFF. CDR3 coding DNA: TGTGCCAGCAGCTTGGGGGGACTAGCGGGAGAACGTGAGCAGTTCTTC.

The chain employs TRBV30 and TRBJ1-3; possible D gene TRBD1, 5 bases. CDR1 GTSNPN and CDR2 SVGIG come from the germline V gene (reference sequence). Deletions cut 2 bases from V and 2 bases from J, with 10 bases between. The length of the CDR3 is 14 residues. In DNA form, the CDR3 reads TGTGCCTGGAGTAACGGGGGGACTGGAAACACCATATATTTT. Its translation: CAWSNGGTGNTIYF.

V gene TRBV29-1 combines with J gene TRBJ2-3; 7 nucleotides align to TRBD2. CDR3 size: 13 residues. CDR1 SQVTM and CDR2 ANQGSEA come from the germline V gene. V was pared by 7 bases and J by 4 bases, with 8 bases of the junction left unmatched. The CDR3 is CSATTSIADTQYF. The CDR3 nucleotides are TGCAGCGCCACGACTAGCATCGCAGATACGCAGTATTTT.

This clone was seen a few times. This same CDR3 is encoded by further DNA sequences in the sample. J is TRBJ1-1 and V is TRBV5-4; D may be TRBD1 (5 bases). Trimming took off 0 bases at V and 0 bases at J, with 9 bases between the two ends. The CDR3 sequence is 15 residues long. CDR1 is SGHNT, CDR2 YYREEE, per germline (reference sequence). The DNA of the CDR3 is TGTGCCAGCAGCTTGGCCACAGGAGTGAACACTGAAGCTTTCTTT. Protein: CASSLATGVNTEAFF. Full variable domain (remainder filled in from reference TRBV5-4 and TRBJ1-1): ETGVTQSPTHLIKTRGQQVTLRCSSQSGHNTVSWYQQALGQGPQFIFQYYREEENGRGNFPPRFSGLQFPNYSSELNVNALELDDSALYLCASSLATGVNTEAFFGQGTRLTVV.

This chain joins TRBV2 and TRBJ2-7; TRBD2 is a possible D gene (6 bases). The germline V gene encodes CDR1 SNHLY and CDR2 FYNNEI. CDR3 length: 14 amino acids. Trimming pared 6 bases from V and 6 bases from J, leaving 18 bases between. CDR3 in DNA: TGTGCCAGCAGCTTAGGGCCGGGGGATCGCGAGCAGTACTTC. This sequence encodes CASSLGPGDREQYF.